Following are 25 T cell receptor beta chains from one sample sequenced in a study of post-analysis software for immune sequencing data. Whole-study results and caveats: When patients were compared with controls, 5 or 6 TRBV segments were more frequent, TRBV5-6, TRBV5-1 and TRBV20-1 among them.

Their recognized antigens are unknown. Every TCR beta cDNA library bore unique molecular identifiers. TCRdb independently ran MiXCR on the PCR reads; one entry per CDR3 protein. The sample holds 750,000 to 950,000 distinct CDR3 sequences, 53% seen once. The sequenced sample was blood. The receptors here all came from a girl aged 5-17 years with multiple sclerosis.

This clonotype was found a few times. The chain uses TRBV20-1 and TRBJ2-3; 10 nucleotides line up with TRBD2. The CDR3 contains 14 residues. Per the germline V gene, CDR1 is DFQATT and CDR2 is SNEGSKA (reference sequence). The V segment lost 6 bases and the J segment 5 bases; nucleotides outside the gene matches: 8. The CDR3 is CSATGGLAQDTQYF. The CDR3 DNA reads as TGCAGTGCAACGGGGGGACTAGCGCAAGATACGCAGTATTTT.

The rearrangement uses TRBV7-9 and TRBJ1-4; D not resolved. Germline CDR1 SEHNR, CDR2 FQNEAQ (reference sequence). Trimming cost V 2 bases and J 5 bases, with 6 bases left between them. The CDR3 loop spans 13 amino acids. CDR3 loop: CASSLSRNEKLFF. CDR3 nucleotides: TGTGCCAGCAGCTTAAGCAGGAATGAAAAACTGTTTTTT.

This chain links TRBV6-6 with TRBJ2-7, with D hard to call. The length of the CDR3 is 13 residues. Germline V gene data show CDR1 as MNHNY and CDR2 as SVGAGI (reference sequence). Trimming shortened V by 0 bases and J by 6 bases, and 9 bases separated the two germline ends. CDR3 loop: CASSYSNSREQYF. CDR3 coding DNA: TGTGCCAGCAGTTACTCGAATTCGCGCGAGCAGTACTTC.

This clonotype was seen many times. A read error may produce the germline difference seen at one junction end. CDR3 in DNA: TGTGCTAGCAGCTTAGCTCAGGGCGACGAGCAGTACTTC. It specifies CASSLAQGDEQYF. This chain connects TRBV7-7 to TRBJ2-5; possibly TRBD1 for D (5 bases). TRBJ2-7 matches the DNA end more closely, so the J call is doubtful. CDR3 size: 13 residues. Germline values: CDR1 SSHAT, CDR2 FNYEAQ (reference sequence).

This clonotype was picked up a small number of times. V gene TRBV6-5 combines with J gene TRBJ2-7; TRBD1 matches at 11 bases. The CDR3 length is 15 residues. CDR1 and CDR2 from the germline V gene are MNHEY and SVGAGI. The V gene end was trimmed by 2 bases and the J gene end by 2 bases; junction bases not matched to a gene: 2. In DNA form, the CDR3 reads TGTGCCAGCAGTTACCCGGGACAGGGGGCCTACGAGCAGTACTTC. This encodes CASSYPGQGAYEQYF.

This clonotype occurred a few times. The genes are TRBV12-3 or TRBV12-4 and TRBJ2-5; no clear D gene. Deletions cut 2 bases from V and 4 bases from J, with 11 bases between. The CDR3 has 14 residues. This CDR3 is CASSLNGPRETQYF. The CDR3 DNA sequence: TGTGCCAGCAGTTTAAATGGCCCTCGAGAGACCCAGTACTTC.

The table lists this clonotype with a few counts. The chain joins TRBV27 to TRBJ2-1; D call uncertain. The CDR3 is 19 residues long. Germline CDR1 MNHEY, CDR2 SMNVEV (reference sequence). Trimming took 1 base from V and 1 from J, leaving 20 bases between them. The CDR3 sequence: CASSLYGRINNPSYNEQFF. CDR3 coding DNA: TGTGCCAGCAGTTTATATGGCAGGATTAATAACCCTTCCTACAATGAGCAGTTCTTC.

For this clonotype: Lacking the conserved final phenylalanine or tryptophan, this CDR3 likely reflects a read error. The V and J genes are TRBV27 and TRBJ2-5; 8 nucleotides align to TRBD1. The DNA end favors TRBJ2-7, so the J call may be wrong. The CDR3 length is 14 residues. Germline-derived CDR1 and CDR2 are MNHEY and SMNVEV (reference sequence). Here the CDR3 DNA reads TGTGCCAGCAGTTTTAAGGGACAGGCCGACGAGCAGTACTGC. Encoded protein: CASSFKGQADEQYC.

This clonotype was detected only a few times. This sequence joins TRBV29-1 and TRBJ2-5, with a tentative D call TRBD2 (6 bases). There are 15 residues in the CDR3. Trimming shortened V by 3 bases and J by 7 bases, and 21 bases separated the two germline ends. Germline CDR1 and CDR2: SQVTM and ANQGSEA. For the CDR3, the DNA is TGCAGCGTTGACCAGGGCGCGAATCGGGGAGGGACCCAGTACTTC. As protein: CSVDQGANRGGTQYF.

J is TRBJ1-5 and V is TRBV20-1; D may be TRBD1 (5 bases). V was clipped by 6 bases and J by 0 bases, with 15 bases between them. CDR1 and CDR2 (germline): DFQATT, SNEGSKA (reference sequence). The CDR3 loop spans 15 amino acids. CDR3 sequence reads: CSANRLEPSNQPQHF. The CDR3 DNA is TGCAGTGCAAACAGGTTAGAGCCTAGCAATCAGCCCCAGCATTTT.

The chain recombines TRBV5-6 with TRBJ2-7; perhaps TRBD1 as D (6 bases). Germline V CDR1 and CDR2: SGHDT, YYEEEE. The CDR3 sequence is 11 residues long. V was trimmed by 1 base and J by 10 bases, leaving 9 bases between them. The CDR3 loop reads CASSLWDTQYF. DNA for the CDR3: TGTGCCAGCAGCTTGTGGGACACCCAGTACTTC. The whole variable domain, remainder taken from reference TRBV5-6 and TRBJ2-7, is DAGVTQSPTHLIKTRGQQVTLRCSPKSGHDTVSWYQQALGQGPQFIFQYYEEEERQRGNFPDRFSGHQFPNYSSELNVNALLLGDSALYLCASSLWDTQYFGPGTRLTVT.

V usage is TRBV6-4 and J usage is TRBJ1-4; a possible D gene is TRBD1 (6 bases). The germline V gene encodes CDR1 MRHNA and CDR2 SNTAGT. The V gene lost 5 bases and the J gene lost 0 bases, with 13 bases spanning the gap. The CDR3 is 16 amino acids. This CDR3 is CASSPDSTATNEKLFF. CDR3 coding DNA: TGTGCCAGCAGTCCGGACAGTACTGCAACTAATGAAAAACTGTTTTTT.

This rearrangement joins TRBV5-1 to TRBJ1-1, with D possibly TRBD1 on 5 matching bases. Germline-derived CDR1 and CDR2 are SGHRS and YFSETQ. The CDR3 extends over 11 amino acids. V was shortened by 6 bases and J by 6 bases, with 9 bases between the two germline ends. The CDR3 coding sequence is TGCGCCAGCATCCAGGGAGCTGAAGCTTTCTTT. Translating gives CASIQGAEAFF.

This clonotype appeared a few times. V and J are TRBV20-1 and TRBJ2-7; TRBD1 or TRBD2 may be the D gene (5 bases each). Germline-derived CDR1 and CDR2 are DFQATT and SNEGSKA (reference sequence). V was trimmed by 6 bases and J by 2 bases, leaving 11 bases between them. The CDR3 extends over 12 amino acids. CDR3 nucleotide sequence: TGCAGTGCAGCAGGGAGCACCTACGAGCAGTACTTC. This translates into CSAAGSTYEQYF.

The rearrangement joins TRBV7-3 to TRBJ2-3, with 9 bases fitting TRBD2. This CDR3 contains 19 residues. Germline assignment: CDR1 SGHTA and CDR2 FQGTGA. Germline trimming cut 5 bases from V and 1 base from J; bases unmatched to any gene: 16. CDR3 sequence: CASSAGSLAGSLGTDTQYF. CDR3 nucleotide sequence: TGTGCCAGCAGCGCGGGCAGTCTAGCGGGGTCTCTAGGCACAGATACGCAGTATTTT.

The genes are TRBV11-2 and TRBJ2-3; no clear D gene. The CDR3 sequence is 13 residues long. V dropped 5 bases and J dropped 4 bases, with 10 bases sitting between them. CDR1 and CDR2 from the germline V gene are SGHAT and FQNNGV. The CDR3: CASSKDPPDTQYF. CDR3 nucleotides: TGTGCCAGCAGCAAAGACCCCCCAGATACGCAGTATTTT.

The chain links TRBV5-1 to TRBJ2-5; 9 nucleotides line up with TRBD1. Germline CDR1 SGHRS, CDR2 YFSETQ. The CDR3 is 15 residues long. V lost 4 bases to trimming and J lost 0 bases; unmatched junction nucleotides: 4. This CDR3 is CASSPWDRDQETQYF. The CDR3 DNA is TGCGCCAGCAGCCCTTGGGACAGGGACCAAGAGACCCAGTACTTC.

This clonotype has just one count. This chain uses TRBV10-3 with TRBJ2-7, with a weak D call TRBD2 (6 bases). Germline CDR1 is ENHRY and CDR2 is SYGVKD. The CDR3 spans 16 residues. V was pared by 3 bases and J by 4 bases, with 19 bases between. DNA of the CDR3: TGTGCCATCAGTGAAGCTAAGGGAGGACCGTGGTACGAGCAGTACTTC. Translated, it gives CAISEAKGGPWYEQYF.

This rearrangement joins TRBV29-1 to TRBJ2-5; 9 bases map to TRBD2. V was clipped by 7 bases and J by 3 bases; unmatched bases: 9. The CDR3 is 14 amino acids. Germline lookup yields CDR1 SQVTM and CDR2 ANQGSEA. CDR3 region: CSAAGLAGKETQYF. Written as DNA, the CDR3 is TGCAGCGCGGCCGGGCTAGCGGGAAAAGAGACCCAGTACTTC.

The V gene is TRBV25-1, the J gene TRBJ2-7; D gene uncertain. The CDR3 totals 13 residues. Germline V gene lookup returns CDR1 MGHDK and CDR2 SYGVNS. The germline V and J ends were trimmed by 6 bases and 0 bases, with 9 bases remaining between them. The DNA for the CDR3 is TGTGCCAGCAGGGGTCGGACCTCCTACGAGCAGTACTTC. Protein product: CASRGRTSYEQYF.

This clonotype occurred a few times. This sequence joins TRBV7-2 and TRBJ1-6; D ambiguous. Germline V gene sequence: CDR1 SGHTA, CDR2 FQGNSA. Trimming removed 5 bases at V and 6 bases at J, with 11 bases between. This CDR3 is built from 14 residues. The CDR3: CASSPDLTNSPLHF. The CDR3 DNA sequence: TGTGCCAGCAGCCCGGACCTTACTAATTCACCCCTCCACTTT.

V and J are TRBV10-2 and TRBJ2-1; 7 bases fit TRBD1. Germline V gene lookup returns CDR1 WSHSY and CDR2 SAAADI. The CDR3 consists of 17 residues. With 3 bases clipped from V and 5 bases from J, the junction kept 13 bases outside the gene matches. The CDR3 sequence: CASSDGARGRGHNEQFF. The CDR3 nucleotides read TGCGCCAGCAGTGATGGGGCCAGGGGAAGGGGGCACAATGAGCAGTTCTTC.

The gene calls are TRBV20-1 and TRBJ2-2, with D possibly matching TRBD1 (7 bases). The germline V and J ends were trimmed by 5 bases and 7 bases, with 14 bases remaining between them. Germline-derived CDR1 and CDR2 are DFQATT and SNEGSKA (reference sequence). The CDR3 spans 13 residues. CDR3: CSAWAGGIGELFF. DNA of the CDR3: TGCAGTGCTTGGGCAGGGGGGATCGGGGAGCTGTTTTTT.

The chain couples TRBV29-1 to TRBJ2-7, with 9 bases aligning to TRBD2. The CDR3 has 12 residues. V shed 7 bases and J 3 bases; nucleotides not matched to a gene: 4. Germline V gene lookup returns CDR1 SQVTM and CDR2 ANQGSEA. The CDR3 spells CSAIAGDYEQYF. The CDR3 nucleotides are TGCAGCGCTATAGCGGGAGACTACGAGCAGTACTTC.

V gene TRBV5-1 combines with J gene TRBJ2-6; D may match TRBD1 or TRBD2 (5 bases each). This CDR3 region has 18 residues. Germline V lookup: CDR1 SGHRS, CDR2 YFSETQ. V was pared by 0 bases and J by 2 bases, with 15 bases between. The CDR3 is CASSLEPGRITGANVLTF. The CDR3 nucleotides read TGCGCCAGCAGCTTGGAACCGGGACGAATTACTGGGGCCAACGTCCTGACTTTC.